Listed below are T cell receptor beta chains from one sample, sequenced in a study of response to subunit inactivated influenza vaccine. TCRdb re-analysed the RT-PCR reads in MiXCR, keeping a single row per CDR3 protein. Altogether 500,000 to 550,000 distinct CDR3 sequences are present, approximately 7.6% being singletons, with the ten largest covering under 15%. The sample consisted of PBMCs from blood, taken less than 25 months after vaccination. The origin of the receptors is a man in his fifties or sixties who received an inactivated influenza vaccine. The conserved cysteine and the conserved F or W are not part of the CDR3 here. Each record gives: V gene, J gene, clone size, CDR3 protein. Not every row has a clone size; where given, it reads once, few, many or a size class.

v_call: TRBV6-5; j_call: TRBJ1-6; clone_size: many; cdr3_aa: ASSSGLFTLH
v_call: TRBV20-1; j_call: TRBJ2-2; clone_size: .; cdr3_aa: SAVNSLAGDTGELF
v_call: TRBV5-1; j_call: TRBJ1-6; clone_size: few; cdr3_aa: ASRDTENSPLH
v_call: TRBV27; j_call: TRBJ1-2; clone_size: few; cdr3_aa: ASSFGRGQFGGYT
v_call: TRBV20-1; j_call: TRBJ1-5; clone_size: many; cdr3_aa: SAGTGGSQPQH
v_call: TRBV20-1; j_call: TRBJ2-5; clone_size: .; cdr3_aa: SGLAEREGQETQY
v_call: TRBV7-9; j_call: TRBJ2-7; clone_size: .; cdr3_aa: ASSLSGTGINEQY
v_call: TRBV20-1; j_call: TRBJ2-5; clone_size: .; cdr3_aa: SARDMTNWETEY
v_call: TRBV15; j_call: TRBJ1-1; clone_size: many; cdr3_aa: ATSRITGTEAF
v_call: TRBV20-1; j_call: TRBJ1-1; clone_size: .; cdr3_aa: SAQGQGTMAF
v_call: TRBV12-5; j_call: TRBJ1-1; clone_size: .; cdr3_aa: ASGLPRQGPTVNTEAF
v_call: TRBV18; j_call: TRBJ1-2; clone_size: many; cdr3_aa: ASSPGSNYGYT
v_call: TRBV6-1; j_call: TRBJ1-3; clone_size: many; cdr3_aa: ASSRTGSGGNTIY
v_call: TRBV12-3/TRBV12-4; j_call: TRBJ2-5; clone_size: many; cdr3_aa: ASRTLARETQY
v_call: TRBV5-5; j_call: TRBJ1-1; clone_size: few; cdr3_aa: ASGQGDTEAF
v_call: TRBV5-1; j_call: TRBJ2-5; clone_size: few; cdr3_aa: ASSASGGYQETQY
v_call: TRBV11-2; j_call: TRBJ1-4; clone_size: many; cdr3_aa: ASSLVRTGNEKLF